This T cell receptor beta chain is drawn from a study of T cell clonotyping in hematopoietic cell transplantation. Study observations and caveats: After transplant, recipient diversity fell while pathologically expanded clonotypes grew through day 180. Without cell sorting, CD4 versus CD8 contributions remain unresolved.

The CDR3 is 15 residues long. Germline loops: CDR1 MNHNY, CDR2 SVGAGI (reference sequence). V lost 6 bases to trimming and J lost 2 bases; unmatched junction nucleotides: 8. With respect to this clone: The antigen remains undetermined.

TCRdb keeps only in-frame clones here, not all; method: immunoSEQ multiplex PCR. This table holds several thousand clones, 90% to 97% found once. The source material was PBMCs, sampled 30 days after allogeneic stem cell transplant. The TCR comes from a male patient between 40 and 49 years old who had an allogeneic stem cell transplant from a related donor, so the T cells may come from the graft donor. Some clones in this sample may be carry-over from other donors' samples. The chain links TRBV6-6 to TRBJ1-1, with 8 bases aligning to TRBD1. The CDR3 loop reads CASRLNQGANTEAFF. CDR3 DNA: TGTGCCAGCAGATTAAATCAGGGGGCAAACACTGAAGCTTTCTTT.